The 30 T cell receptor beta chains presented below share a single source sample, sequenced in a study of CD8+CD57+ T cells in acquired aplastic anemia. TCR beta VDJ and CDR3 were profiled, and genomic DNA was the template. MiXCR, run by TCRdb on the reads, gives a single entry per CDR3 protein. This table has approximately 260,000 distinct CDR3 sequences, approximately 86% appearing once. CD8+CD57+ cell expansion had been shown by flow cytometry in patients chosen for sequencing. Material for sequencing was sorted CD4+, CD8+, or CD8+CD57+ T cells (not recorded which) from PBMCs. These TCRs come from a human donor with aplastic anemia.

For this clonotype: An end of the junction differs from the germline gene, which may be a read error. DNA for the CDR3: TGTGCCAGCAGCTTGGCAGGGGGCGCCGACAAGGGCTACTTT. Its protein is CASSLAGGADKGYF. The V call is TRBV7-2, the J call TRBJ2-3; 8 bases fit TRBD1. Germline CDR1 is SGHTA and CDR2 is FQGNSA. The CDR3 extends over 14 amino acids.

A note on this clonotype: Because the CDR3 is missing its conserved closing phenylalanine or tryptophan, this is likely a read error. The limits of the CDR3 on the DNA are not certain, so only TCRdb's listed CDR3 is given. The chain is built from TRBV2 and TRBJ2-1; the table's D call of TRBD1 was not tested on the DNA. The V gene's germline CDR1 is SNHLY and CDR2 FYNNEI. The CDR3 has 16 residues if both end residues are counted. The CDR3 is CASGDGGTNTQDYHPG.

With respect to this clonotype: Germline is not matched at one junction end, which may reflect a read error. CDR3 DNA: TGTGCCAGCAGCTTATCCCACGGGAAAAAAGAGACCCAGTTT. This encodes CASSLSHGKKETQF. V usage is TRBV7-6 and J usage is TRBJ1-1; D is uncertain. The CDR3 loop spans 14 amino acids. In germline, CDR1 is SGHVS, CDR2 FNYEAQ.

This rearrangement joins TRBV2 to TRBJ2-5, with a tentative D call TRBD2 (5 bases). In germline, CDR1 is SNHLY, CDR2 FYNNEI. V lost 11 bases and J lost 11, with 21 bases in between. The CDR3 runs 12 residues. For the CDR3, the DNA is TGTGCCGTTAGTGAGCGAGCGGAGAATCAGTACTTC. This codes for CAVSERAENQYF.

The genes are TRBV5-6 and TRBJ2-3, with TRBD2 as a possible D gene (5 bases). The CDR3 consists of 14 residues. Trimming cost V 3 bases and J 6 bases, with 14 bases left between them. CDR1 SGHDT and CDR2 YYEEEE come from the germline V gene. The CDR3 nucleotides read TGTGCCAGCAGCTCCCGGGGAAGTCCCGATACGCAGTATTTT. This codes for CASSSRGSPDTQYF.

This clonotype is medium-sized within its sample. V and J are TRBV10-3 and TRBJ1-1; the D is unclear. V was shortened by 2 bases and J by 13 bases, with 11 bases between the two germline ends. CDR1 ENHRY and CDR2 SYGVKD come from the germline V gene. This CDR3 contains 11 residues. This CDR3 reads CAISEGRIGFF. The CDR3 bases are TGTGCCATCAGTGAGGGGAGGATTGGTTTCTTT.

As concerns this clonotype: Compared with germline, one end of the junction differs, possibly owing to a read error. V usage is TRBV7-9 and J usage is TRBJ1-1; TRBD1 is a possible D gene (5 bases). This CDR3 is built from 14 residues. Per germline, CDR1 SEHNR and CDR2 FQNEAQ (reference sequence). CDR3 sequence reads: CASSFPAGGADAQF. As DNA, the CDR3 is TGTGCCAGCAGTTTCCCCGCGGGGGGAGCTGATGCGCAGTTT.

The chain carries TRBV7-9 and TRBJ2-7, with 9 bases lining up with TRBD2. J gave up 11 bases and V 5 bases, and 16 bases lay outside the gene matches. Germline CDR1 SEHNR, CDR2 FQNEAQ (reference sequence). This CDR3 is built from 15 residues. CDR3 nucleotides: TGTGCCAGCAGCGTTGAAAGAAGCGGGGGGTGCGATGAGTACTTC. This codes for CASSVERSGGCDEYF.

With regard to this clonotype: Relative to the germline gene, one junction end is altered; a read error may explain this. The CDR3 DNA sequence: TGTGCCAGCAGCGTCGGGGGCACAGACAAGCCGCAGTTT. This sequence encodes CASSVGGTDKPQF. The rearrangement uses TRBV7-8 and TRBJ2-3, with D perhaps matching TRBD1 or TRBD2 (6 bases each). Germline V gene sequence: CDR1 SGHVS, CDR2 FQNEAQ. This CDR3 spans 13 amino acids.

The CDR3 sequence is CASGGGSEQETQYF. The CDR3 DNA reads as TGTGCCAGCGGGGGAGGCAGCGAGCAAGAGACCCAGTACTTC. The chain has TRBV12-3 or TRBV12-4 and TRBJ2-5; possibly TRBD2 for D (6 bases). The CDR3 covers 14 residues. The germline V and J ends were trimmed by 8 bases and 2 bases, with 15 bases remaining between them.

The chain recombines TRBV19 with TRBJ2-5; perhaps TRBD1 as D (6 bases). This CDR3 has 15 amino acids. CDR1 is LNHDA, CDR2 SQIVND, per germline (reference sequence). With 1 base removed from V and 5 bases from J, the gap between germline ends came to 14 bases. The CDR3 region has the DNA TGTGCCAGTAGTATAGCCCGGGACCAGGGGGAGACCCAGTACTTC. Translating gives CASSIARDQGETQYF.

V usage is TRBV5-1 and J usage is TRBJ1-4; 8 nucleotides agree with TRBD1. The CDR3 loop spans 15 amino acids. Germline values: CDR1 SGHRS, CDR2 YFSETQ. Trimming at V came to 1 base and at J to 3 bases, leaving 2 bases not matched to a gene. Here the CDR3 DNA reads TGCGCCAGCAGCTTGAGGGACAGGTCTAATGAAAAACTGTTTTTT. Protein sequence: CASSLRDRSNEKLFF. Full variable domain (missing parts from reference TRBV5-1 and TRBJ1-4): KAGVTQTPRYLIKTRGQQVTLSCSPISGHRSVSWYQQTPGQGLQFLFEYFSETQRNKGNFPGRFSGRQFSNSRSEMNVSTLELGDSALYLCASSLRDRSNEKLFFGSGTQLSVL.

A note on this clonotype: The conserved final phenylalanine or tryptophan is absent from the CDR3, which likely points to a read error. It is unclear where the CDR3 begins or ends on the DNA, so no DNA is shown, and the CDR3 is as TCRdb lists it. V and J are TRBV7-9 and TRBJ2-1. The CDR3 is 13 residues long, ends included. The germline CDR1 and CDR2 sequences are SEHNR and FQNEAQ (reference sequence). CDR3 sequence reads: CASSDVGIHEHFC.

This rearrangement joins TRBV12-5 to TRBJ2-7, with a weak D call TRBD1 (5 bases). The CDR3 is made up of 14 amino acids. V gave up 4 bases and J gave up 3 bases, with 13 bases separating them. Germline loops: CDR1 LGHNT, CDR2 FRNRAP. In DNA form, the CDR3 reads TGTGCTAGTGGTTCCGTGCAGGGTAACTACGAGCAGTACTTC. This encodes CASGSVQGNYEQYF.

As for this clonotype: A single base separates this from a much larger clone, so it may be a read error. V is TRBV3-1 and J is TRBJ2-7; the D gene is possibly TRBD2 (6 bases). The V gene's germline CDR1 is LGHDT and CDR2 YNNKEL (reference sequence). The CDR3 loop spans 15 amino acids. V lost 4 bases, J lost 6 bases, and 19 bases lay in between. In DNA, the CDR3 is TGTGCCAGCAGCCCCCTCGGCGGGGTGTATGGCGAGCAGTACTTC. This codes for CASSPLGGVYGEQYF.

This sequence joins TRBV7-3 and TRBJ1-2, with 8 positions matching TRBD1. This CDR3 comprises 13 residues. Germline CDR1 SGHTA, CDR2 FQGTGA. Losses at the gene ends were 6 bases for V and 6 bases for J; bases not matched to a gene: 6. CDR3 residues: CASRTGAANGYTF. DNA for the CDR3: TGTGCCAGCAGGACAGGGGCCGCCAATGGCTACACCTTC.

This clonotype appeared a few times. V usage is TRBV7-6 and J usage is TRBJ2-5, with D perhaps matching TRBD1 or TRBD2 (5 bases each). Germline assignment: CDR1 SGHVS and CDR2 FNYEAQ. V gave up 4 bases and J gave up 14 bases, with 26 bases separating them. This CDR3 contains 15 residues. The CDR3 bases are TGTGCCAGCAGCTACGCATTGGGGGATGTCGAGCAGTACTACTTC. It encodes CASSYALGDVEQYYF. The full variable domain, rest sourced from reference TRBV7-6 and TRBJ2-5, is GAGVSQSPRYKVTKRGQDVALRCDPISGHVSLYWYRQALGQGPEFLTYFNYEAQQDKSGLPNDRFSAERPEGSISTLTIQRTEQRDSAMYRCASSYALGDVEQYYFGPGTRLLVL.

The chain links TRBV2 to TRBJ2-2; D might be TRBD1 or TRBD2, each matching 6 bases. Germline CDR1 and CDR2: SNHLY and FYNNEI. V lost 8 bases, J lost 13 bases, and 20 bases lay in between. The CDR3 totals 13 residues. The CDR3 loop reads CASVDGGTEALFF. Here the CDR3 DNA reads TGTGCCAGCGTGGACGGGGGCACCGAGGCGCTGTTTTTT.

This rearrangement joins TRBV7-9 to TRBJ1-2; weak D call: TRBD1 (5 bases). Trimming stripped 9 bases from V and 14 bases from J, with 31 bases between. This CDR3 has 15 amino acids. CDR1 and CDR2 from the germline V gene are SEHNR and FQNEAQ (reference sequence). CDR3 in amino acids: CASTGRAYGYTVGTF. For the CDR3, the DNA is TGTGCCAGTACAGGTAGGGCGTATGGCTACACCGTCGGTACCTTC.

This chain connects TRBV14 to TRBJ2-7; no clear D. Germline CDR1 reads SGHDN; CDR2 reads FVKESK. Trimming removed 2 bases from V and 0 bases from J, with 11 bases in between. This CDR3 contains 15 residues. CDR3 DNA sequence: TGTGCCAGCAGCCAATATAAGGGCAACTCCTACGAGCAGTACTTC. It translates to CASSQYKGNSYEQYF.

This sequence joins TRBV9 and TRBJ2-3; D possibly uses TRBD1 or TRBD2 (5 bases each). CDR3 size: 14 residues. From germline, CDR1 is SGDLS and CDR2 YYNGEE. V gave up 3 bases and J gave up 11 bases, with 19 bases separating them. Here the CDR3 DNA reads TGTGCCAGCAGCGCCAGGGAGCTACACAATGAGCAGTATTTT. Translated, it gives CASSARELHNEQYF. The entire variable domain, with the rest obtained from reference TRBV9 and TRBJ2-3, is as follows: DSGVTQTPKHLITATGQRVTLRCSPRSGDLSVYWYQQSLDQGLQFLIQYYNGEERAKGNILERFSAQQFPDLHSELNLSSLELGDSALYFCASSARELHNEQYFGPGTRLTVL.

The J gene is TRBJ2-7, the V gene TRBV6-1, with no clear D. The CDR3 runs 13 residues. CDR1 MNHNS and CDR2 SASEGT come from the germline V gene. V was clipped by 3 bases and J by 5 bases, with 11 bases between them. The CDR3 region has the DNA TGTGCCAGCAGTGATTGGGGTCTGAACGAGCAGTACTTC. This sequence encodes CASSDWGLNEQYF.

The CDR3: CASSVACATQYF. CDR3 coding DNA: TGTGCCAGCAGCGTTGCGTGCGCTACGCAGTATTTT. The chain joins TRBV11-1 to TRBJ2-3; the D is unclear. CDR3 size: 12 residues. Germline V gene sequence: CDR1 SGHAT, CDR2 FQDESV (reference sequence). The V end lost 5 bases, the J end lost 8 bases, and 11 bases lay between the germline ends.

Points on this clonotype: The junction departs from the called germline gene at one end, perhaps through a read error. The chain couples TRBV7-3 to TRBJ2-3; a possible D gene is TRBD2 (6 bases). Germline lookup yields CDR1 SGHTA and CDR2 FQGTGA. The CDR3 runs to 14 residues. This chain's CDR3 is CASSLAGSYEAKNF. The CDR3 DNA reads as TGTGCCAGCAGCTTAGCGGGAAGCTACGAGGCGAAGAATTTT.

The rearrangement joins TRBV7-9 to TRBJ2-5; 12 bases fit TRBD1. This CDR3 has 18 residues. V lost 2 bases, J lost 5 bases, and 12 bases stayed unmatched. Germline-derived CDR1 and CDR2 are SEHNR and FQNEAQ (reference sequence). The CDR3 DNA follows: TGTGCCAGCAGCTTAACCTTCCGGGACAGGGGGCCCAAGGAGACCCAGTACTTC. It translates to CASSLTFRDRGPKETQYF.

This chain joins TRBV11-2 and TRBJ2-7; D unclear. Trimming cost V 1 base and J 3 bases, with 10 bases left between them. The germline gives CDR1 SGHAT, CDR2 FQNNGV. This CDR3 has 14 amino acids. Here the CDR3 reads CASSLAASRYEQYF. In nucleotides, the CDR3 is TGTGCCAGCAGCTTAGCCGCTTCCCGCTACGAGCAGTACTTC.

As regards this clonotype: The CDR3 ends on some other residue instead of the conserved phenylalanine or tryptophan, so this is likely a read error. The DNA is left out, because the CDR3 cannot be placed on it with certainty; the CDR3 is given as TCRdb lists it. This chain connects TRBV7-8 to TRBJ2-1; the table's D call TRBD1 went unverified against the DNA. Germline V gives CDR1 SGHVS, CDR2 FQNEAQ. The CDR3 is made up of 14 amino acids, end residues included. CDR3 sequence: CASSVDGKGTEQSL.

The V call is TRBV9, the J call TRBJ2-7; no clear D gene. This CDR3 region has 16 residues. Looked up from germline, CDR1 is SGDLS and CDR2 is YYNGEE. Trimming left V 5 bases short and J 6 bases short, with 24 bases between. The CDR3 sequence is CASRTWRPANLAEQYV. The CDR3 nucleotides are TGTGCCAGCAGGACCTGGAGACCGGCGAACCTGGCCGAGCAGTACGTC.

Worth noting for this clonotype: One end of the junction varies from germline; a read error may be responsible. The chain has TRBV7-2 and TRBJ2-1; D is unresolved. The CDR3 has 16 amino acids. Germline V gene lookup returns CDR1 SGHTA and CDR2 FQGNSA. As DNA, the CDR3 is TGTGCCAGCAGCTTAGCGGGCGGTAACGATACGCATGATCAGTTCTTC. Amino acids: CASSLAGGNDTHDQFF.

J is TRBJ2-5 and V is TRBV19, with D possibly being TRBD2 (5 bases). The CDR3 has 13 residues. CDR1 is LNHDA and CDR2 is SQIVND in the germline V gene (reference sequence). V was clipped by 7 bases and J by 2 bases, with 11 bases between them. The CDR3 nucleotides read TGTGCCAGTAACGGGAAGAGGCAAGAGACCCAGTACTTC. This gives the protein CASNGKRQETQYF.